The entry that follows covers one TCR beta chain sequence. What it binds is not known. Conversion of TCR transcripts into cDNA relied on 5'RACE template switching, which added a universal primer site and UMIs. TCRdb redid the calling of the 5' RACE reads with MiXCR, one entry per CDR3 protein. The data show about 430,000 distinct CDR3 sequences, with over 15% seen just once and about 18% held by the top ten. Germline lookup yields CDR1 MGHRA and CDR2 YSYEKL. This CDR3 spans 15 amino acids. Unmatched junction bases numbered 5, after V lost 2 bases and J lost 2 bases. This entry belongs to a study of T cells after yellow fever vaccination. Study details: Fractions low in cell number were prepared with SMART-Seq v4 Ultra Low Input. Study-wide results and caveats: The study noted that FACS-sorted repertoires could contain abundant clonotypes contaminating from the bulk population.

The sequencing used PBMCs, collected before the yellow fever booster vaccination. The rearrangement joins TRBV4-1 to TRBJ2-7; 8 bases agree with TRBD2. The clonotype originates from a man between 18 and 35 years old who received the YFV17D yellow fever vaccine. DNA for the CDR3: TGCGCCAGCAGCCAAACGCCGGGGGGGACCTACGAGCAGTACGTC. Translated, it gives CASSQTPGGTYEQYV.